Shown below are 15 T cell receptor beta chains from a single sample sequenced in a study of T cell repertoires in cytomegalovirus infection. No cognate antigen is known for these TCRs. TCRdb analysed the reads with MiXCR anew, one entry per CDR3 protein. Of approximately 350,000 distinct CDR3 sequences listed, 34% are singletons. The material sequenced was cultured PBMCs, taken from culture after CMV antigen stimulation. Receptor source: a human donor in good health (CMV status not recorded). Some clones in this sample may be carry-over from other donors' samples.

This sequence joins TRBV20-1 and TRBJ2-5, with 9 bases that match TRBD2. The germline V gene has CDR1 DFQATT and CDR2 SNEGSKA (reference sequence). V lost 5 bases, J lost 0 bases, and 10 bases stayed unmatched. This CDR3 has 16 residues. The CDR3 nucleotides are TGCAGTGCTGGACCGACTAGCGGAGCATACCAAGAGACCCAGTACTTC. Protein sequence: CSAGPTSGAYQETQYF.

This clonotype was seen a handful of times. The chain has TRBV6-1 and TRBJ2-7; no definite D call. The CDR3 is 11 residues long. Trimming pared 7 bases from V and 2 bases from J, leaving 6 bases between. Germline V CDR1 and CDR2: MNHNS, SASEGT. Here the CDR3 reads CASKGTYEQYF. The DNA for the CDR3 is TGTGCCAGCAAGGGAACCTACGAGCAGTACTTC.

This clonotype was observed a handful of times. The junction and the germline gene differ at one end; a read error may be behind it. This chain connects TRBV24-1 to TRBJ2-1, with D perhaps TRBD1 or TRBD2 (5 bases each). Germline V gene sequence: CDR1 KGHDR, CDR2 SFDVKD. The CDR3 runs 14 residues. The CDR3 reads CATSRGGPNNGQFF. The CDR3 DNA sequence: TGTGCCACCAGCCGTGGGGGTCCTAACAATGGGCAGTTCTTC.

This clonotype was detected a few times. The chain uses TRBV7-6 and TRBJ2-7, with TRBD2 matching 13 bases. The CDR3 consists of 15 residues. Per the germline V gene, CDR1 is SGHVS and CDR2 is FNYEAQ. The V segment lost 4 bases and the J segment 4 bases; nucleotides outside the gene matches: 4. The CDR3 bases are TGTGCCAGCAGCTCGACTAGCGGGAGGTGGTACGAGCAGTACTTC. Translation gives CASSSTSGRWYEQYF.

There are a few counts of this clonotype. V gene TRBV6-6 combines with J gene TRBJ2-1; 15 nucleotides line up with TRBD2. V was clipped by 6 bases and J by 9 bases; unmatched bases: 3. This CDR3 comprises 14 residues. The germline gives CDR1 MNHNY, CDR2 SVGAGI (reference sequence). The CDR3 here is CASRPGLAGGEQFF. The CDR3 nucleotides read TGTGCCAGCAGACCGGGACTAGCGGGAGGTGAGCAGTTCTTC.

This clonotype has more than one count but fewer than ten. The rearrangement links TRBV7-2 to TRBJ1-2, with TRBD1 matching over 11 bases. The CDR3 sequence is 17 residues long. Germline assignment: CDR1 SGHTA and CDR2 FQGNSA. V was clipped by 5 bases and J by 6 bases; unmatched bases: 14. The CDR3 sequence is CASSPIIWTGGRDGYTF. As DNA, the CDR3 is TGTGCCAGCAGCCCAATTATTTGGACAGGGGGCAGAGATGGCTACACCTTC. The whole variable domain, filled in from reference TRBV7-2 and TRBJ1-2, reads GAGVSQSPSNKVTEKGKDVELRCDPISGHTALYWYRQSLGQGLEFLIYFQGNSAPDKSGLPSDRFSAERTGGSVSTLTIQRTQQEDSAVYLCASSPIIWTGGRDGYTFGSGTRLTVV.

The chain recombines TRBV20-1 with TRBJ1-1, with D perhaps TRBD1 (6 bases). From germline, CDR1 is DFQATT and CDR2 SNEGSKA (reference sequence). The CDR3 loop spans 13 amino acids. V was cut by 6 bases and J by 1 base, with 12 bases left in between. CDR3 region: CSARTDPNTEAFF. The CDR3 nucleotides are TGCAGTGCCAGGACAGACCCGAACACTGAAGCTTTCTTT.

The V gene is TRBV19, the J gene TRBJ2-7, with D maybe TRBD1 (5 bases). The CDR3 totals 16 residues. Deletions cut 3 bases from V and 1 base from J, with 16 bases between. The germline V gene has CDR1 LNHDA and CDR2 SQIVND (reference sequence). CDR3 region: CASSISRARGSYEQYF. The CDR3 DNA sequence: TGTGCCAGTAGTATTTCCAGGGCCCGAGGATCCTACGAGCAGTACTTC.

This clonotype appeared a few times. The genes are TRBV28 and TRBJ2-1, with D possibly matching TRBD2 (5 bases). The CDR3 runs 15 residues. Germline V gene sequence: CDR1 MDHEN, CDR2 SYDVKM. Trimming left V 3 bases short and J 2 bases short, with 11 bases between. CDR3 sequence: CASSLGPGTYNEQFF. In DNA, the CDR3 is TGTGCCAGCAGTTTGGGTCCGGGAACCTACAATGAGCAGTTCTTC.

This clonotype has a handful of counts. The chain carries TRBV7-3 and TRBJ1-2; D not certain. CDR3 length: 12 residues. Germline V CDR1 and CDR2: SGHTA, FQGTGA. V lost 9 bases, J lost 4 bases, and 12 bases lay in between. CDR3 amino acids: CASGGEAYGYTF. For the CDR3, the DNA is TGTGCCAGTGGAGGAGAGGCCTATGGCTACACCTTC. The full variable domain, its missing parts supplied by reference TRBV7-3 and TRBJ1-2, is GAGVSQTPSNKVTEKGKYVELRCDPISGHTALYWYRQSLGQGPEFLIYFQGTGAADDSGLPNDRFFAVRPEGSVSTLKIQRTERGDSAVYLCASGGEAYGYTFGSGTRLTVV.

This clonotype was found many times. Here the CDR3 reads CASSLAEGSGYTF. The CDR3 region has the DNA TGTGCCAGCAGCTTAGCGGAAGGTTCTGGCTACACCTTC. V gene TRBV7-2 combines with J gene TRBJ1-2; D unresolved. Germline V gives CDR1 SGHTA, CDR2 FQGNSA. The CDR3 totals 13 residues. The ends were cut back, 0 bases at V and 7 bases at J, with 9 bases in the middle.

The chain is built from TRBV12-3 or TRBV12-4 and TRBJ2-1, with 10 bases fitting TRBD2. V was clipped by 5 bases and J by 3 bases; unmatched bases: 7. The CDR3 has 16 residues. Here the CDR3 DNA reads TGTGCCAGCAGTGCGCCGGGACTAGCGTTCTACAATGAGCAGTTCTTC. Translated: CASSAPGLAFYNEQFF.

This clonotype was detected many times. The rearrangement uses TRBV7-2 and TRBJ2-3; 8 bases agree with TRBD2. V lost 0 bases and J lost 2; bases outside the gene matches: 1. The germline CDR1 and CDR2 sequences are SGHTA and FQGNSA. CDR3 length: 15 amino acids. This CDR3 is CASSLAGRATDTQYF. CDR3 in DNA: TGTGCCAGCAGCTTAGCCGGGAGGGCCACAGATACGCAGTATTTT.

This clonotype was seen ten or more times. The J gene is TRBJ2-7, the V gene TRBV7-8; D gene ambiguous. The CDR3 runs 14 residues. V shed 1 base and J shed 2 bases, with 9 bases lying between them. Looked up from germline, CDR1 is SGHVS and CDR2 is FQNEAQ. The CDR3 reads CASSLEAGTYEQYF. CDR3 DNA: TGTGCCAGCAGCTTAGAGGCAGGAACCTACGAGCAGTACTTC.

This clonotype came up a few times. The chain is built from TRBV20-1 and TRBJ2-3; 10 positions agree with TRBD1. The CDR3 extends over 16 amino acids. V was clipped by 5 bases and J by 6 bases; unmatched bases: 14. The germline CDR1 and CDR2 sequences are DFQATT and SNEGSKA (reference sequence). Here the CDR3 reads CSAYMDRGSTLDTQYF. Here the CDR3 DNA reads TGCAGTGCTTATATGGACAGGGGGTCAACCCTGGATACGCAGTATTTT.